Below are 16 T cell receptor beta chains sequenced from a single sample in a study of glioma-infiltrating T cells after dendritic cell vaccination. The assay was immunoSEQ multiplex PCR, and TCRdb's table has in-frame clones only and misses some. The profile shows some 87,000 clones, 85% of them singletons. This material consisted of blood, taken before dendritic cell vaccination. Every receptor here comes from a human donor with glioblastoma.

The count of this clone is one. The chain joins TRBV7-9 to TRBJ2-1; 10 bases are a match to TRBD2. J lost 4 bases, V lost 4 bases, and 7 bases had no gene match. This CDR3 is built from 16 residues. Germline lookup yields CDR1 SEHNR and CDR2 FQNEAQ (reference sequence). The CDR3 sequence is CASSSPLAGDYNEQFF. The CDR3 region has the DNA TGTGCCAGCAGCTCCCCCCTAGCGGGGGATTACAATGAGCAGTTCTTC.

CDR3 nucleotide sequence: TGTGCCAGCAGCGTAGGGCTTCTCACAGATACGCAGTATTTT. It translates to CASSVGLLTDTQYF. J is TRBJ2-3 and V is TRBV9, with D unclear. The CDR3 is made up of 14 amino acids. The germline gives CDR1 SGDLS, CDR2 YYNGEE. The V and J ends lost 0 bases and 2 bases respectively, with 7 bases between them.

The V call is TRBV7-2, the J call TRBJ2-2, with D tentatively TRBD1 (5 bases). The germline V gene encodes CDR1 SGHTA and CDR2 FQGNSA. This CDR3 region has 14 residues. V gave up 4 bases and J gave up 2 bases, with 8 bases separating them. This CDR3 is CASSSRTNTGELFF. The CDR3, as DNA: TGTGCCAGCAGCTCCAGGACAAACACCGGGGAGCTGTTTTTT.

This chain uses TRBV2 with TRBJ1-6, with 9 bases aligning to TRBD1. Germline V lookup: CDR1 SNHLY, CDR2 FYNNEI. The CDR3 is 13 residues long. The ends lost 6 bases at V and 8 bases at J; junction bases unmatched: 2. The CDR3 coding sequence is TGTGCCAGCAGCGGACAGGGGTATTCACCCCTCCACTTT. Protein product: CASSGQGYSPLHF.

CDR3 sequence (DNA): TGTGCCAGCAGCGCCCAGGGGACCTACACTGAAGCTTTCTTT. This gives the protein CASSAQGTYTEAFF. This rearrangement joins TRBV11-3 to TRBJ1-1, with D tentatively TRBD1 (6 bases). The length of the CDR3 is 14 residues. In germline, CDR1 is SGHNT, CDR2 YENEEA. Trimming left V 5 bases short and J 3 bases short, with 13 bases between.

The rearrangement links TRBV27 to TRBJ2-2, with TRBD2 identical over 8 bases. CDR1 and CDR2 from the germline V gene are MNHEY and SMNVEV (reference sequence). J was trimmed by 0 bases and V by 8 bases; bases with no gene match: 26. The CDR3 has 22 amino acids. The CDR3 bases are TGTGCCAGCCGACCTGAGGGACATACGAGACTAGCGATAGCCACGAACACCGGGGAGCTGTTTTTT. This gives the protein CASRPEGHTRLAIATNTGELFF.

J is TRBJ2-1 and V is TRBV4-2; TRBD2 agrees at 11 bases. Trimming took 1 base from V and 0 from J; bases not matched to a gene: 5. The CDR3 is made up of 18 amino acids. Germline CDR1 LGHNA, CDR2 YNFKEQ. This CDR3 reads CASSQGLAGINSYNEQFF. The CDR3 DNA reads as TGTGCCAGCAGCCAAGGACTAGCGGGAATCAACTCCTACAATGAGCAGTTCTTC.

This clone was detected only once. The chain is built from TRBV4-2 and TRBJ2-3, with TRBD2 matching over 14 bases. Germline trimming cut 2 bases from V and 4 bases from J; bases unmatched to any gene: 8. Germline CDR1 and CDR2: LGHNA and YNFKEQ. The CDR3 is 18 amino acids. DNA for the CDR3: TGTGCCAGCAGCCAAAGTGCGACTAGCGGGGGGGTCCCAGATACGCAGTATTTT. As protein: CASSQSATSGGVPDTQYF.

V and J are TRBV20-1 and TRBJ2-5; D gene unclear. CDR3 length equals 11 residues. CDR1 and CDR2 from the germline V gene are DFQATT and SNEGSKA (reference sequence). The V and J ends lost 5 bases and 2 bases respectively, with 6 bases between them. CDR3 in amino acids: CSASLQETQYF. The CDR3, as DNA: TGCAGTGCTTCTTTACAAGAGACCCAGTACTTC.

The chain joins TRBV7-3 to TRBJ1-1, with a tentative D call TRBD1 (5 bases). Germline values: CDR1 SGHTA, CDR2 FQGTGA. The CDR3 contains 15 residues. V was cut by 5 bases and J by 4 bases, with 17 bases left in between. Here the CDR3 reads CASSPPGGGGTEAFF. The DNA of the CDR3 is TGTGCCAGCAGCCCACCTGGGGGGGGAGGCACTGAAGCTTTCTTT.

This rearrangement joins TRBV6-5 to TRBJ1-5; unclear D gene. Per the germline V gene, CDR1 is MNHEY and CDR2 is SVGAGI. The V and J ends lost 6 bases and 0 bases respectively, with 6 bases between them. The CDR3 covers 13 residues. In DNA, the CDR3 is TGTGCCAGCAGGAGGAGTAGCAATCAGCCCCAGCATTTT. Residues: CASRRSSNQPQHF.

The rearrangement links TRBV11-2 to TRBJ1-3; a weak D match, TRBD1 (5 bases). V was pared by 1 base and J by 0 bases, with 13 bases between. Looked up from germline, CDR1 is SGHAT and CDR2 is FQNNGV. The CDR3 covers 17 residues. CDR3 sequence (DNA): TGTGCCAGCAGCTTAGTACGTTGGGGCAGCTCTGGAAACACCATATATTTT. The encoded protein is CASSLVRWGSSGNTIYF.

CDR3 nucleotides: TGTGCCAGCAGCTCCCTCCTGGGGCTTTTGACTTTCTTT. Residues: CASSSLLGLLTFF. The genes are TRBV11-2 and TRBJ1-1; D possibly corresponds to TRBD1 (5 bases). The length of the CDR3 is 13 residues. With 4 bases removed from V and 12 bases from J, the gap between germline ends came to 18 bases. The germline gives CDR1 SGHAT, CDR2 FQNNGV.

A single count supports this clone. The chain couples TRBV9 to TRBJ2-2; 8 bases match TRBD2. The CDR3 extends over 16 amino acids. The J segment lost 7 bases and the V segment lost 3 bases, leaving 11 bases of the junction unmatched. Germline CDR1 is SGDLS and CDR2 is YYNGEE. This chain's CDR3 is CASSAYQAGAGGELFF. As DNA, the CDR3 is TGTGCCAGCAGCGCCTACCAAGCGGGAGCGGGCGGGGAGCTGTTTTTT.

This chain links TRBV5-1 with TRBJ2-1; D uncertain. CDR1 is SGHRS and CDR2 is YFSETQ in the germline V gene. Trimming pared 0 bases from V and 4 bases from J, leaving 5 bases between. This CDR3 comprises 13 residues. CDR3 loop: CASSLAVYNEQFF. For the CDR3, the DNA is TGCGCCAGCAGCTTGGCGGTATACAATGAGCAGTTCTTC.

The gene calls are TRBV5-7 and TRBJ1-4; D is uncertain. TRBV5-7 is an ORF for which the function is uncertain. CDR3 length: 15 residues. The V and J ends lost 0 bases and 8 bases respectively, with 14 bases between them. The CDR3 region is CASSLAGASWEKLFF. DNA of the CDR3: TGTGCCAGCAGCTTGGCAGGTGCCAGTTGGGAAAAACTGTTTTTT.